Listed here are 20 T cell receptor beta chains from one sample, sequenced in a study of CD8 T cells in ankylosing spondylitis. TCRdb recomputed calls from the 5' RACE reads with MiXCR, one row per CDR3 protein. In the table there are 35,000 to 50,000 distinct CDR3 sequences, 10% of which are singletons. Sequenced input: blood, either unsorted or a sorted T cell fraction (not recorded which). These receptor sequences come from a male donor with ankylosing spondylitis or in good health (not recorded which).

This clonotype was seen repeatedly, ten times or more. The V and J genes are TRBV24-1 and TRBJ2-3; 10 nucleotides agree with TRBD2. Germline V gene data show CDR1 as KGHDR and CDR2 as SFDVKD. The V segment lost 3 bases and the J segment 2 bases; nucleotides outside the gene matches: 7. The CDR3 is 17 residues long. CDR3 loop: CATSDGSTSGITDTQYF. In DNA, the CDR3 is TGTGCCACCAGTGATGGTAGCACTAGCGGGATCACAGATACGCAGTATTTT.

The sample holds many counts of this clonotype. The chain employs TRBV6-6 and TRBJ2-2; TRBD1 agrees at 7 bases. With 5 bases clipped from V and 13 bases from J, the junction kept 4 bases outside the gene matches. CDR3 length equals 11 residues. Looked up from germline, CDR1 is MNHNY and CDR2 is SVGAGI (reference sequence). CDR3 region: CASSDRVVLFF. The CDR3 DNA reads TGTGCCAGCAGTGACAGGGTGGTGCTGTTTTTT.

The chain joins TRBV10-2 to TRBJ2-3; TRBD1 matches at 10 bases. Germline V gene lookup returns CDR1 WSHSY and CDR2 SAAADI. The CDR3 contains 15 residues. V was pared by 6 bases and J by 6 bases, with 9 bases of the junction left unmatched. The CDR3 loop reads CASRDRQGAVDTQYF. CDR3 nucleotide sequence: TGCGCCAGCAGAGACAGACAGGGGGCGGTGGATACGCAGTATTTT.

This clonotype was counted many times. This sequence joins TRBV24-1 and TRBJ2-1; D might be TRBD2 (5 bases). This CDR3 comprises 13 residues. The germline CDR1 and CDR2 sequences are KGHDR and SFDVKD. The V gene lost 4 bases and the J gene lost 4 bases, with 7 bases spanning the gap. The CDR3, as DNA: TGTGCCACCAGTGAAGGCGGGTACAATGAGCAGTTCTTC. Translating it yields CATSEGGYNEQFF.

Only a few counts were recorded for this clonotype. The V and J genes are TRBV4-1 and TRBJ2-7; TRBD1 agrees at 7 bases. Germline V gene sequence: CDR1 MGHRA, CDR2 YSYEKL. The CDR3 is 17 residues long. With 4 bases clipped from V and 2 bases from J, the junction kept 14 bases outside the gene matches. The CDR3 here is CASSRTYMAQGAYEQYF. CDR3 in DNA: TGCGCCAGCAGCCGGACTTATATGGCCCAGGGGGCCTACGAGCAGTACTTC.

The rearrangement uses TRBV28 and TRBJ2-7; 8 nucleotides line up with TRBD2. The CDR3 runs 14 residues. The germline V gene encodes CDR1 MDHEN and CDR2 SYDVKM. V shed 3 bases, J shed 5 bases, and the junction held 6 bases outside the gene matches. The CDR3 reads CASSFLAGTDEQYF. CDR3 coding DNA: TGTGCCAGCAGTTTTCTAGCGGGTACTGACGAGCAGTACTTC.

This clonotype was recorded many times. The V gene is TRBV12-3 or TRBV12-4, the J gene TRBJ2-7; D might be TRBD1 (6 bases). V was cut by 2 bases and J by 2 bases, with 16 bases left in between. CDR3 length: 16 residues. CDR3 amino acids: CASSLRNTGRTYEQYF. In DNA, the CDR3 is TGTGCCAGCAGTTTAAGAAATACAGGGAGAACCTACGAGCAGTACTTC.

This clonotype was counted only a few times. This chain uses TRBV2 with TRBJ1-1; tentative D call: TRBD1 (6 bases). Germline assignment: CDR1 SNHLY and CDR2 FYNNEI. V lost 7 bases and J lost 4, with 19 bases in between. The CDR3 runs 15 residues. CDR3 nucleotides: TGTGCCAGCACTCCCCAGGGGTTGAGAGGCACTGAAGCTTTCTTT. This gives the protein CASTPQGLRGTEAFF.

The rearrangement uses TRBV18 and TRBJ2-7; possibly TRBD2 for D (6 bases). The germline V gene encodes CDR1 KGHSH and CDR2 LQKENI. This CDR3 has 15 residues. Trimming left V 0 bases short and J 6 bases short, with 15 bases between. The CDR3: CASSPPGGEPFEQYF. The CDR3 DNA follows: TGTGCCAGCTCACCACCGGGGGGAGAGCCTTTCGAGCAGTACTTC.

This clonotype was counted ten times or more. The chain links TRBV29-1 to TRBJ2-1, with D possibly TRBD1 on 6 matching bases. This CDR3 spans 14 amino acids. V gave up 7 bases and J gave up 4 bases, with 17 bases separating them. Germline CDR1 reads SQVTM; CDR2 reads ANQGSEA. This chain's CDR3 is CSGIGQNDYNEQFF. The CDR3 bases are TGCAGCGGTATAGGACAGAACGATTACAATGAGCAGTTCTTC.

This clonotype was observed at least ten times. The V gene is TRBV20-1, the J gene TRBJ2-1, with 7 bases that match TRBD2. The CDR3 sequence is 13 residues long. Germline V gives CDR1 DFQATT, CDR2 SNEGSKA (reference sequence). The J segment lost 8 bases and the V segment lost 1 base, leaving 5 bases of the junction unmatched. CDR3 sequence reads: CSARATSTYEQFF. CDR3 in DNA: TGCAGTGCTAGAGCGACTAGCACGTATGAGCAGTTCTTC.

The chain is built from TRBV5-8 and TRBJ1-5, with D maybe TRBD1 (6 bases). V was shortened by 4 bases and J by 2 bases, with 13 bases between the two germline ends. This CDR3 contains 15 residues. The germline gives CDR1 SGHTS, CDR2 YDEGEE. For the CDR3, the DNA is TGTGCCAGCAGCGGCCCCGGGGGCGGCAATCAGCCCCAGCATTTT. Translating gives CASSGPGGGNQPQHF.

This clonotype was seen at least ten times. The chain uses TRBV6-1 and TRBJ2-6, with a weak D call TRBD1 (6 bases). This CDR3 region has 17 residues. The germline CDR1 and CDR2 sequences are MNHNS and SASEGT. V was pared by 5 bases and J by 2 bases, with 16 bases between. In DNA, the CDR3 is TGTGCCAGCAGTACAGGGTATTTTTTCCCTGGGGCCAACGTCCTGACTTTC. Amino acids: CASSTGYFFPGANVLTF.

This clonotype was seen ten or more times. V and J are TRBV6-2 or TRBV6-3 and TRBJ1-5; D is perhaps TRBD1 (6 bases). CDR3 length: 15 amino acids. In germline, CDR1 is MNHEY, CDR2 SVGEGT. Between the trimmed V and J ends, which lost 5 bases and 7 bases, there was a span of 18 bases. The CDR3 DNA reads TGTGCCAGCAGTAGCTTGCGGGGGGCTGGGCAGCCCCAGCATTTT. Residues: CASSSLRGAGQPQHF.

This clonotype was counted at least ten times. The chain recombines TRBV12-3 or TRBV12-4 with TRBJ2-2, with D uncertain. The CDR3 runs to 15 residues. Trimming took 3 bases from V and 5 from J, leaving 13 bases between them. The CDR3, as DNA: TGTGCCAGCAGTTTCTTGGGTCTGAGGACCGGGGAGCTGTTTTTT. As protein: CASSFLGLRTGELFF.

There are many counts of this clonotype. The chain carries TRBV3-1 and TRBJ2-2; D is perhaps TRBD1 (6 bases). The CDR3 loop spans 16 amino acids. Germline CDR1 reads LGHDT; CDR2 reads YNNKEL (reference sequence). V was cut by 4 bases and J by 5 bases, with 17 bases left in between. DNA of the CDR3: TGTGCCAGCAGCCGGATAGGGACACTCTCGACCGGGGAGCTGTTTTTT. Residues: CASSRIGTLSTGELFF.

This clonotype was picked up many times. The V gene is TRBV5-1, the J gene TRBJ2-7, with D possibly TRBD1 on 5 matching bases. The germline CDR1 and CDR2 sequences are SGHRS and YFSETQ. Trimming removed 4 bases from V and 3 bases from J, with 8 bases in between. The CDR3 covers 12 residues. In DNA, the CDR3 is TGCGCCAGCAGCGGTGACAGCTACGAGCAGTACTTC. Encoded protein: CASSGDSYEQYF. Supplemented by reference TRBV5-1 and TRBJ2-7, the full variable domain reads KAGVTQTPRYLIKTRGQQVTLSCSPISGHRSVSWYQQTPGQGLQFLFEYFSETQRNKGNFPGRFSGRQFSNSRSEMNVSTLELGDSALYLCASSGDSYEQYFGPGTRLTVT.

This clonotype has a count of ten or more. This rearrangement joins TRBV3-1 to TRBJ2-3, with TRBD2 identical over 8 bases. This CDR3 has 16 amino acids. V trimming: 6 bases; J trimming: 4 bases; junction bases outside the gene matches: 12. In germline, CDR1 is LGHDT, CDR2 YNNKEL (reference sequence). Written as DNA, the CDR3 is TGTGCCAGCAGTCAACACCCAGCGGGAGCTTCAGATACGCAGTATTTT. Translation gives CASSQHPAGASDTQYF.

This clonotype was seen repeatedly, ten times or more. V gene TRBV12-3 or TRBV12-4 combines with J gene TRBJ2-1; unclear D gene. The CDR3 covers 11 residues. Trimming took off 3 bases at V and 10 bases at J, with 7 bases between the two ends. The CDR3 DNA reads as TGTGCCAGCAGTTTTGGGCACGAGCAGTTCTTC. Encoded protein: CASSFGHEQFF.

At least ten counts were recorded for this clonotype. The J gene is TRBJ1-2, the V gene TRBV11-2; D gene ambiguous. The CDR3 length is 13 residues. V lost 5 bases to trimming and J lost 4 bases, with 11 bases between them. The germline gives CDR1 SGHAT, CDR2 FQNNGV. CDR3 sequence reads: CASSVGLGYGYTF. The DNA for the CDR3 is TGTGCCAGCAGCGTCGGGCTGGGCTATGGCTACACCTTC.